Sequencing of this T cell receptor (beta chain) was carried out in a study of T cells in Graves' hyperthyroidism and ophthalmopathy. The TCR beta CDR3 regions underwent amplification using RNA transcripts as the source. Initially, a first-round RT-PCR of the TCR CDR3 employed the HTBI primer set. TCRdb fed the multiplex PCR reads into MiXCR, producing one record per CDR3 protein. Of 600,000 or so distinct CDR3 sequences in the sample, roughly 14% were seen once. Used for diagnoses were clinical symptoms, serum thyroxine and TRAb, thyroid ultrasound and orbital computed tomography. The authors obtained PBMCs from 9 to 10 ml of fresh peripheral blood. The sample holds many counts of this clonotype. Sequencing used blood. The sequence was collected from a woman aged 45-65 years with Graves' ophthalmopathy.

This chain's CDR3 is CASSPGLAGLNTDTQYF. DNA of the CDR3: TGTGCCAGCAGCCCGGGACTAGCGGGCCTTAACACAGATACGCAGTATTTT. This sequence joins TRBV3-1 and TRBJ2-3, with 12 bases lining up with TRBD2. In germline, CDR1 is LGHDT, CDR2 YNNKEL (reference sequence). The J segment lost 2 bases and the V segment lost 4 bases, leaving 7 bases of the junction unmatched. CDR3 length: 17 residues.